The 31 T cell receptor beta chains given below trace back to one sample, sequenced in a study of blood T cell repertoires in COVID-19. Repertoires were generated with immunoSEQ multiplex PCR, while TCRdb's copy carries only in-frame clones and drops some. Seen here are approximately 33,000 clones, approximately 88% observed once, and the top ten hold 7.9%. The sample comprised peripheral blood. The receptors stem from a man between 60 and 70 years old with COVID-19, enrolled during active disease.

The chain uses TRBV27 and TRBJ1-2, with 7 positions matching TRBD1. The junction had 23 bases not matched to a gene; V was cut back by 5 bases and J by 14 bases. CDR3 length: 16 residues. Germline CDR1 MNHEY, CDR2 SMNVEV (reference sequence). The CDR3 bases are TGTGCCAGCAGTGAGACAAAACAGGGGCCCAGGTGGGGACTGACCTTC. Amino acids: CASSETKQGPRWGLTF.

CDR3 in DNA: TGTGCCAGCTCACCCCGGGAGTCGGTCGATGAGCAGTTCTTC. Translating it yields CASSPRESVDEQFF. The genes are TRBV18 and TRBJ2-1, with D possibly being TRBD2 (6 bases). V was shortened by 3 bases and J by 8 bases, with 14 bases between the two germline ends. CDR1 and CDR2 from the germline V gene are KGHSH and LQKENI. The CDR3 has 14 residues.

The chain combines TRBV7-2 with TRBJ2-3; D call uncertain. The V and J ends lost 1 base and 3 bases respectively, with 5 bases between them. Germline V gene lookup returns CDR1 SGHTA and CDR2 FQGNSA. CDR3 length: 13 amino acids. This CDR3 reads CASSLVVTDTQYF. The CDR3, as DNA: TGTGCCAGCAGCTTAGTAGTTACAGATACGCAGTATTTT.

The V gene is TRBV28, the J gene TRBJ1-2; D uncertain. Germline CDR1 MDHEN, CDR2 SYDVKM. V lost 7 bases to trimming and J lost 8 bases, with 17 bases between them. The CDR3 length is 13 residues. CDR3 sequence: CASTSPNGEGYTF. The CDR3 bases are TGTGCCAGCACAAGCCCTAACGGGGAAGGCTACACCTTC.

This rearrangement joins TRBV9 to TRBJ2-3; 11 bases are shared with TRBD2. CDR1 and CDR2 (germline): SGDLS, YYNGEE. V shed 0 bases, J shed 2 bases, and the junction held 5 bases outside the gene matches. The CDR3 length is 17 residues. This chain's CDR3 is CASSVAASGRHTDTQYF. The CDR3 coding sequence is TGTGCCAGCAGCGTAGCGGCTAGCGGGAGGCACACAGATACGCAGTATTTT.

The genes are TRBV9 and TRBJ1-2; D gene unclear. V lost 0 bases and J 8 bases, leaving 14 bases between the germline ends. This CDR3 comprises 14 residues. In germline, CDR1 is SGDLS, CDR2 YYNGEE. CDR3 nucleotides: TGTGCCAGCAGCGTAGGGCGAGCTATGGGCGGCTACACCTTC. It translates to CASSVGRAMGGYTF.

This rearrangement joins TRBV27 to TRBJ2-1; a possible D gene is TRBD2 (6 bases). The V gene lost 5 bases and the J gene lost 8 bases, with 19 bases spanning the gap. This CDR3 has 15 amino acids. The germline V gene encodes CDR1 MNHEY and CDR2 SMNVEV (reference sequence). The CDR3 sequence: CASSDGDGGEDEQFF. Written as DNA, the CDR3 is TGTGCCAGCAGTGACGGGGACGGAGGGGAGGATGAGCAGTTCTTC.

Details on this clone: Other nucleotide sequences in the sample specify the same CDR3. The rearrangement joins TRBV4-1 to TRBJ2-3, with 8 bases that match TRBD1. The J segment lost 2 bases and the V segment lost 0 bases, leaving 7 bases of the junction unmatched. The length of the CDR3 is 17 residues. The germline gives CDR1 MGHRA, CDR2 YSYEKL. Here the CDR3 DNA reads TGCGCCAGCAGCCAAGATCGGGGGACAGGACCCACAGATACGCAGTATTTT. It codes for CASSQDRGTGPTDTQYF.

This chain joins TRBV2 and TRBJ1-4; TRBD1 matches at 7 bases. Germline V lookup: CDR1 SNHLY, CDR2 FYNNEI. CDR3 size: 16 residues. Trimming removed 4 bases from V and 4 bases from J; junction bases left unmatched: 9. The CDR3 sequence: CASSGGQGVINEKLFF. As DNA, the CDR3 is TGTGCCAGCAGTGGAGGGCAGGGGGTAATTAATGAAAAACTGTTTTTT.

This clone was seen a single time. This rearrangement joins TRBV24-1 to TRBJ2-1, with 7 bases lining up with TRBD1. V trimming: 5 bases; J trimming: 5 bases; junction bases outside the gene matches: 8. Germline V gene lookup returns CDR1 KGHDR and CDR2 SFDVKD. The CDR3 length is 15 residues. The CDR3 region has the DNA TGTGCCACCAGTGGTCTCCGGGACAGAAACAATGAGCAGTTCTTC. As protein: CATSGLRDRNNEQFF.

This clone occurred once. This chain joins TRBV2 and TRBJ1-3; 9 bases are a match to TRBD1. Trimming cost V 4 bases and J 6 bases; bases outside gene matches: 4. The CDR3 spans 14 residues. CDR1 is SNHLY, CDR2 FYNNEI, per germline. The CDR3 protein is CASSGDRAVNTIYF. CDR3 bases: TGTGCCAGCAGTGGGGACAGGGCCGTAAACACCATATATTTT.

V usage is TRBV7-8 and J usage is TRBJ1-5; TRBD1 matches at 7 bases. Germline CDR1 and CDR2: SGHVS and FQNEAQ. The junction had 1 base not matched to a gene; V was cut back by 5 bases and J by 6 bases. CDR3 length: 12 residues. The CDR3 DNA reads TGTGCCAGCAGCCCAGGGGGTCAGCCCCAGCATTTT. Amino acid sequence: CASSPGGQPQHF.

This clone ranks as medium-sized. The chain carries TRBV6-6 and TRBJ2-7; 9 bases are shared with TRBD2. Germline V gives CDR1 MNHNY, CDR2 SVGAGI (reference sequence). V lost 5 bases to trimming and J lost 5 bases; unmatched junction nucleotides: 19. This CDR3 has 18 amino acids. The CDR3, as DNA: TGTGCCAGCAGTCCACCCGGACTATCTAGCGGGATCGGGGACGAGCAGTACTTC. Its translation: CASSPPGLSSGIGDEQYF.

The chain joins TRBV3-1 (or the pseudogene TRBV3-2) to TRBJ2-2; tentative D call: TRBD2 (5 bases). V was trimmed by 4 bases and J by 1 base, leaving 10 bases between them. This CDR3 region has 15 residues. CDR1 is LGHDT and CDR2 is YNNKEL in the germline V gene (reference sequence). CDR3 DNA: TGTGCCAGCAGCCTCGGACTGGAGAACACCGGGGAGCTGTTTTTT. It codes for CASSLGLENTGELFF.

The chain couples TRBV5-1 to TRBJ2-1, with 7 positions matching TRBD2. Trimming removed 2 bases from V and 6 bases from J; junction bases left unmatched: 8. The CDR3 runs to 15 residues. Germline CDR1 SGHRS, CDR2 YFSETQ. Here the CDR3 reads CASSFGREAGNEQFF. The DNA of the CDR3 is TGCGCCAGCAGCTTTGGCCGGGAGGCTGGCAATGAGCAGTTCTTC.

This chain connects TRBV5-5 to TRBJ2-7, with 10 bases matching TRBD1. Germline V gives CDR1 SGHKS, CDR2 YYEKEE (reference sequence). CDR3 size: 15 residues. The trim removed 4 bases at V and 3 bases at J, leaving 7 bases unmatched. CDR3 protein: CASSDRTGGVYEQYF. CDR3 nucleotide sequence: TGTGCCAGCAGCGATCGGACAGGGGGAGTCTACGAGCAGTACTTC.

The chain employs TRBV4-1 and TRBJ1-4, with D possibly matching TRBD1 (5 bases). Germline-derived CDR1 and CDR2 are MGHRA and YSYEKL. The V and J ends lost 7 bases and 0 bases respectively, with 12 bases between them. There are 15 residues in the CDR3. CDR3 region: CASTPRDSTNEKLFF. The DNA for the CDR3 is TGCGCCAGCACACCGAGGGACTCAACTAATGAAAAACTGTTTTTT.

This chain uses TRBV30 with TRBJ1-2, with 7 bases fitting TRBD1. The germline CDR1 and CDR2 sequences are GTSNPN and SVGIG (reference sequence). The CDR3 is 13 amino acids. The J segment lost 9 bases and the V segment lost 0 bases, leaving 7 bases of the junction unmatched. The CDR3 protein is CAWSVQGFLSYTF. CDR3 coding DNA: TGTGCCTGGAGTGTACAGGGGTTTTTGAGCTACACCTTC.

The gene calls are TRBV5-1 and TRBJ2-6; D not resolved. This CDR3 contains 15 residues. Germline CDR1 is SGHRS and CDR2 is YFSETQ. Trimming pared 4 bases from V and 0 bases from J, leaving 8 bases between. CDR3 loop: CASSPPRSGANVLTF. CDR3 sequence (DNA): TGCGCCAGCAGCCCCCCCCGCTCTGGGGCCAACGTCCTGACTTTC.

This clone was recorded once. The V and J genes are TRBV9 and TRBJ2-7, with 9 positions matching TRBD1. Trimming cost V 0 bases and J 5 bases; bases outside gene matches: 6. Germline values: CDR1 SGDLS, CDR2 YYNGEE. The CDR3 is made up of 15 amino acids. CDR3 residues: CASSVGLGQGHEQYF. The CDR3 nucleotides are TGTGCCAGCAGCGTAGGGCTGGGACAGGGCCACGAGCAGTACTTC.

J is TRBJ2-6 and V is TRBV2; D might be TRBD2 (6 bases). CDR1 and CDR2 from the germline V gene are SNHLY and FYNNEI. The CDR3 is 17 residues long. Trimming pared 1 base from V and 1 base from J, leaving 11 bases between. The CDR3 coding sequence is TGTGCCAGCAGTGAAGGGGGACTCAAATCTGGGGCCAACGTCCTGACTTTC. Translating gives CASSEGGLKSGANVLTF.

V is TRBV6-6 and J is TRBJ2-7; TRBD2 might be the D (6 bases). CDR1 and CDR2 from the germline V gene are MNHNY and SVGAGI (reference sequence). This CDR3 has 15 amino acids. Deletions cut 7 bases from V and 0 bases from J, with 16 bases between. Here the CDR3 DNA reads TGTGCCAGCACAACGCGGGGCGGAAGCTCCTACGAGCAGTACTTC. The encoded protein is CASTTRGGSSYEQYF.

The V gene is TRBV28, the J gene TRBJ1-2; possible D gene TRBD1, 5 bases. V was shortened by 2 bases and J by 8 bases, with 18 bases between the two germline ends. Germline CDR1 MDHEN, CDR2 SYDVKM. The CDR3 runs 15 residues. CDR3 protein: CASSLSLARERGYTF. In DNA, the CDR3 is TGTGCCAGCAGTTTAAGTTTGGCCAGGGAACGAGGCTACACCTTC.

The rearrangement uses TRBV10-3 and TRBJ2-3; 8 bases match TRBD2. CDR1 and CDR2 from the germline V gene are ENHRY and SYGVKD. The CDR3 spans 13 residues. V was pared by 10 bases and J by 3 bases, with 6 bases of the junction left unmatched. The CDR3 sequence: CATLAGRTDTQYF. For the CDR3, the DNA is TGTGCCACCTTAGCGGGAAGGACAGATACGCAGTATTTT.

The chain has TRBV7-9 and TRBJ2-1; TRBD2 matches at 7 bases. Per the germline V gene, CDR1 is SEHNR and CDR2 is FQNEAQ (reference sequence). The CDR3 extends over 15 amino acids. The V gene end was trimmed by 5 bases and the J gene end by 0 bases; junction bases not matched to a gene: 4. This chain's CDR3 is CASSGRTSSYNEQFF. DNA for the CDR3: TGTGCCAGCAGCGGCAGGACTAGCTCCTACAATGAGCAGTTCTTC.

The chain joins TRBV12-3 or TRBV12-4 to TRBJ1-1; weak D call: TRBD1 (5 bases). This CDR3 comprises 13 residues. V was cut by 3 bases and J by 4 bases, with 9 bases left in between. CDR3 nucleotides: TGTGCCAGCAGTTTCAGGGAGGTCACTGAAGCTTTCTTT. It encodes CASSFREVTEAFF.

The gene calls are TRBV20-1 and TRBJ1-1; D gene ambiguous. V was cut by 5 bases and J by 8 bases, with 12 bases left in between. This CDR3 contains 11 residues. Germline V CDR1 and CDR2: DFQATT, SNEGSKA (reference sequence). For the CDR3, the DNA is TGCAGTGCTCGCCCGACTGCGGAAGCTTTCTTT. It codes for CSARPTAEAFF.

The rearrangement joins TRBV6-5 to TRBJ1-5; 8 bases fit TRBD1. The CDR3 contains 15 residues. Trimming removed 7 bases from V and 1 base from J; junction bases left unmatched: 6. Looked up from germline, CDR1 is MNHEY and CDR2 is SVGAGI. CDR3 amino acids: CASMDRDRSNQPQHF. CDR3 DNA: TGTGCCAGCATGGACAGGGATCGAAGCAATCAGCCCCAGCATTTT.

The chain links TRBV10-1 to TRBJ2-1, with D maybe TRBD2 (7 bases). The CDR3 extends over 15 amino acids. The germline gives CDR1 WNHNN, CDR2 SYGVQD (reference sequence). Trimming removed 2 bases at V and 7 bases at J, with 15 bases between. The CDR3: CASSEGGGAGNEQFF. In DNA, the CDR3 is TGCGCCAGCAGTGAGGGGGGGGGCGCGGGGAATGAGCAGTTCTTC.

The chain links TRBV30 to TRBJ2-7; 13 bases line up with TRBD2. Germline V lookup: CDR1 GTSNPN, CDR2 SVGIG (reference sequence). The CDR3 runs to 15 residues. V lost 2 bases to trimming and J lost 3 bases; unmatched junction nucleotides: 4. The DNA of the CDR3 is TGTGCCTGGAGTTTGACTAGCGGGGGGATCTACGAGCAGTACTTC. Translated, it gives CAWSLTSGGIYEQYF.

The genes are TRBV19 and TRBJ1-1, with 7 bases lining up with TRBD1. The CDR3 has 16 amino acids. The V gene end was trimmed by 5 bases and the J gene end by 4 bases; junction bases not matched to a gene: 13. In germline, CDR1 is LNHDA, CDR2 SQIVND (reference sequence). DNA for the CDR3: TGTGCCAGTAGTGCATACGGCCCAACAGGGGCCACTGAAGCTTTCTTT. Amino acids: CASSAYGPTGATEAFF.